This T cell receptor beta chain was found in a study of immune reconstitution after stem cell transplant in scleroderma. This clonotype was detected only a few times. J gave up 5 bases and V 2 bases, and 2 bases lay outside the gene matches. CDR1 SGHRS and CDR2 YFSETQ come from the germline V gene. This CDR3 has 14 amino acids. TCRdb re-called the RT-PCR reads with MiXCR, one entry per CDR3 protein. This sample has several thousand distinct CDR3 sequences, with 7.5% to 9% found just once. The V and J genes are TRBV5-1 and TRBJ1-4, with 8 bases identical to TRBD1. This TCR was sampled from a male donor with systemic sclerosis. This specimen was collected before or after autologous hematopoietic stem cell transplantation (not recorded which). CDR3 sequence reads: CASSLTGGNEKLFF. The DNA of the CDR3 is TGCGCCAGCAGCTTAACAGGGGGGAATGAAAAACTGTTTTTT.